These 22 T cell receptor beta chains were sequenced from one sample in a study of cytomegalovirus exposure and HLA in healthy donors. The PCR employed 60 Vbeta primers together with 13 Jbeta primers. Profiled with immunoSEQ multiplex PCR; TCRdb holds only in-frame clones, not every one. The sample shows about 59,000 clones, 65% to 90% of them seen only once. The specimen sequenced was PBMCs. The receptors derive from a human donor in good health.

In regard to this clone: The junction does not match germline at one end; this may be a read error. Other DNA sequences in the same sample also yield this CDR3. The chain carries TRBV7-9 and TRBJ1-1, with a weak D call TRBD1 (6 bases). The CDR3 is made up of 15 amino acids. Germline-derived CDR1 and CDR2 are SEHNR and FQNEAQ (reference sequence). In DNA form, the CDR3 reads TGTGCCAGCAGCTTAGTTACAGGGCTGAACACCGAAGCTTTCTTT. It is translated as CASSLVTGLNTEAFF.

This chain connects TRBV7-2 to TRBJ2-5; D uncertain. CDR1 is SGHTA, CDR2 FQGNSA, per germline. The CDR3 contains 14 residues. V dropped 0 bases and J dropped 1 base, with 6 bases sitting between them. The CDR3 DNA follows: TGTGCCAGCAGCTTAGCGTCCGGCCAAGAGACCCAGTACTTC. It is translated as CASSLASGQETQYF.

The rearrangement joins TRBV4-3 to TRBJ2-7, with no clear D. Germline V CDR1 and CDR2: LGHNA, YSLEER. Deletions cut 0 bases from V and 3 bases from J, with 15 bases between. The CDR3 has 16 residues. The CDR3 reads CASSQDGQSWNYEQYF. The CDR3 bases are TGCGCCAGCAGCCAAGATGGGCAGTCTTGGAACTACGAGCAGTACTTC.

This clone was detected once. The rearrangement joins TRBV19 to TRBJ2-4, with D unresolved. Trimming removed 1 base at V and 0 bases at J, with 13 bases between. This CDR3 comprises 17 residues. Germline CDR1 is LNHDA and CDR2 is SQIVND (reference sequence). CDR3 region: CASSIGSGTGAKNIQYF. The DNA for the CDR3 is TGTGCCAGTAGTATAGGTTCGGGTACGGGAGCCAAAAACATTCAGTACTTC.

This clone was recorded a few times. This sample also contains other DNA sequences that code for the same CDR3. V gene TRBV6-4 combines with J gene TRBJ2-3, with TRBD2 identical over 9 bases. The CDR3 spans 15 residues. The germline V gene encodes CDR1 MRHNA and CDR2 SNTAGT. V lost 2 bases to trimming and J lost 2 bases; unmatched junction nucleotides: 2. The DNA for the CDR3 is TGTGCCAGCAGTGACGGCGGGGGGGCCACAGATACGCAGTATTTT. Translation gives CASSDGGGATDTQYF.

The chain carries TRBV5-6 and TRBJ1-1; D ambiguous. The V end lost 1 base, the J end lost 0 bases, and 13 bases lay between the germline ends. The CDR3 length is 16 residues. Per the germline V gene, CDR1 is SGHDT and CDR2 is YYEEEE. CDR3 amino acids: CASSLIRGSVNTEAFF. CDR3 nucleotide sequence: TGTGCCAGCAGCTTGATACGAGGGTCCGTGAACACTGAAGCTTTCTTT. Together with reference TRBV5-6 and TRBJ1-1, the CDR3 gives the full variable domain: DAGVTQSPTHLIKTRGQQVTLRCSPKSGHDTVSWYQQALGQGPQFIFQYYEEEERQRGNFPDRFSGHQFPNYSSELNVNALLLGDSALYLCASSLIRGSVNTEAFFGQGTRLTVV.

This clone was recorded a few times. The CDR3 is CASSKLGAERINQPQHF. The CDR3 region has the DNA TGTGCCAGCAGCAAACTGGGGGCGGAAAGAATCAATCAGCCCCAGCATTTT. This chain uses TRBV27 with TRBJ1-5, with D possibly being TRBD1 (6 bases). V dropped 6 bases and J dropped 3 bases, with 21 bases sitting between them. CDR3 length: 17 amino acids. CDR1 and CDR2 (germline): MNHEY, SMNVEV (reference sequence).

The chain carries TRBV18 and TRBJ1-2, with D possibly TRBD1 on 6 matching bases. Between the trimmed V and J ends, which lost 3 bases and 0 bases, there was a span of 14 bases. The CDR3 totals 16 residues. CDR1 is KGHSH, CDR2 LQKENI, per germline. In nucleotides, the CDR3 is TGTGCCAGCTCACCCGCCTTCGACAGGTCTAACTATGGCTACACCTTC. As protein: CASSPAFDRSNYGYTF. The whole variable domain, filled in from reference TRBV18 and TRBJ1-2, reads NAGVMQNPRHLVRRRGQEARLRCSPMKGHSHVYWYRQLPEEGLKFMVYLQKENIIDESGMPKERFSAEFPKEGPSILRIQQVVRGDSAAYFCASSPAFDRSNYGYTFGSGTRLTVV.

The rearrangement links TRBV10-3 to TRBJ2-7; no reliable D call. CDR3 length equals 14 residues. CDR1 and CDR2 (germline): ENHRY, SYGVKD. V lost 2 bases and J lost 6, with 14 bases in between. This CDR3 is CAISENPRLGEQYF. The CDR3 coding sequence is TGTGCCATCAGTGAGAATCCACGTCTCGGCGAGCAGTACTTC.

V usage is TRBV28 and J usage is TRBJ2-3; 13 bases line up with TRBD2. The V gene end was trimmed by 4 bases and the J gene end by 2 bases; junction bases not matched to a gene: 9. The length of the CDR3 is 18 residues. The germline CDR1 and CDR2 sequences are MDHEN and SYDVKM. Here the CDR3 DNA reads TGTGCCAGCAGTTGGGAAATAGGGACTAGCGGGGTCACAGATACGCAGTATTTT. Its protein product is CASSWEIGTSGVTDTQYF.

The V gene is TRBV30, the J gene TRBJ2-7; TRBD1 might be the D (6 bases). There are 15 residues in the CDR3. The germline gives CDR1 GTSNPN, CDR2 SVGIG (reference sequence). V was shortened by 3 bases and J by 2 bases, with 17 bases between the two germline ends. This CDR3 is CAWRRTGTLTYEQYF. The CDR3 nucleotides are TGTGCCTGGAGAAGAACCGGGACACTTACCTACGAGCAGTACTTC.

This clone was observed a handful of times. The chain couples TRBV5-1 to TRBJ2-3; D is ambiguous. V lost 7 bases and J lost 6, with 15 bases in between. This CDR3 has 13 amino acids. Germline assignment: CDR1 SGHRS and CDR2 YFSETQ. CDR3 amino acids: CASHTQSEDTQYF. CDR3 DNA: TGCGCCAGCCACACCCAATCGGAGGATACGCAGTATTTT.

The rearrangement uses TRBV6-5 and TRBJ2-2; D ambiguous. This CDR3 region has 16 residues. CDR1 MNHEY and CDR2 SVGAGI come from the germline V gene. V was cut by 1 base and J by 5 bases, with 14 bases left in between. The CDR3 loop reads CASSYYAAPATGELFF. CDR3 coding DNA: TGTGCCAGCAGTTACTATGCGGCCCCCGCTACCGGGGAGCTGTTTTTT.

Note on this clone: This is likely a read error, given that the CDR3 carries no conserved phenylalanine or tryptophan at its end. CDR3 loop: CASTDGVSGTEAFS. In DNA form, the CDR3 reads TGTGCCAGCACCGATGGAGTTAGTGGCACTGAAGCTTTCTCT. V gene TRBV2 combines with J gene TRBJ1-1; D is unclear. The CDR3 has 14 residues. The germline V gene has CDR1 SNHLY and CDR2 FYNNEI. The V end lost 7 bases, the J end lost 4 bases, and 16 bases lay between the germline ends.

This chain joins TRBV7-3 and TRBJ2-1, with 9 bases that match TRBD2. Per germline, CDR1 SGHTA and CDR2 FQGTGA. Trimming removed 3 bases from V and 5 bases from J; junction bases left unmatched: 8. There are 16 residues in the CDR3. CDR3 sequence (DNA): TGTGCCAGCAGCTTGGGTGGACTAGCGAACAACAATGAGCAGTTCTTC. Translated, it gives CASSLGGLANNNEQFF.

The rearrangement uses TRBV5-5 and TRBJ2-7, with D possibly TRBD2 on 5 matching bases. Trimming pared 2 bases from V and 4 bases from J, leaving 16 bases between. The CDR3 length is 15 residues. Germline values: CDR1 SGHKS, CDR2 YYEKEE (reference sequence). The CDR3, as DNA: TGTGCCAGCAGCTTAGATAGGACCCCGGGATACGAGCAGTACTTC. Translated, it gives CASSLDRTPGYEQYF. The whole variable domain, filled in from reference TRBV5-5 and TRBJ2-7, reads DAGVTQSPTHLIKTRGQQVTLRCSPISGHKSVSWYQQVLGQGPQFIFQYYEKEERGRGNFPDRFSARQFPNYSSELNVNALLLGDSALYLCASSLDRTPGYEQYFGPGTRLTVT.

This clone was seen once. This sequence joins TRBV28 and TRBJ1-6; D is ambiguous. Germline V gene data show CDR1 as MDHEN and CDR2 as SYDVKM. V was pared by 5 bases and J by 7 bases, with 18 bases between. There are 16 residues in the CDR3. As DNA, the CDR3 is TGTGCCAGCAGTGGCCGCCTTGAGGTTACAAATTCACCCCTCCACTTT. Its protein is CASSGRLEVTNSPLHF.

This clone was observed a few times. The chain recombines TRBV4-3 with TRBJ2-2, with 9 bases fitting TRBD2. This CDR3 is 20 amino acids long. Trimming at V came to 0 bases and at J to 7 bases, leaving 18 bases not matched to a gene. The germline V gene has CDR1 LGHNA and CDR2 YSLEER. The CDR3 sequence is CASSQEGEGWAGGPVGELFF. DNA of the CDR3: TGCGCCAGCAGCCAAGAAGGGGAGGGGTGGGCGGGAGGGCCTGTCGGGGAGCTGTTTTTT.

V and J are TRBV7-9 and TRBJ1-2, with 8 bases aligning to TRBD1. Per germline, CDR1 SEHNR and CDR2 FQNEAQ (reference sequence). V lost 5 bases, J lost 2 bases, and 7 bases stayed unmatched. This CDR3 region has 15 residues. The CDR3 loop is CASSPGDRLNYGYTF. Written as DNA, the CDR3 is TGTGCCAGCAGCCCTGGGGACAGGCTGAACTATGGCTACACCTTC.

This chain links TRBV4-3 with TRBJ2-3; 9 bases agree with TRBD2. The CDR3 runs 15 residues. V gave up 5 bases and J gave up 6 bases; unmatched junction bases: 9. Per germline, CDR1 LGHNA and CDR2 YSLEER. The CDR3 reads CASSSRGGSRDTQYF. The CDR3 region has the DNA TGCGCCAGCAGCTCGCGGGGGGGCTCCCGCGATACGCAGTATTTT.

The J gene is TRBJ1-1, the V gene TRBV5-1; tentatively, D is TRBD1 (6 bases). CDR3 length: 14 amino acids. From germline, CDR1 is SGHRS and CDR2 YFSETQ. V lost 4 bases and J lost 0, with 10 bases in between. CDR3 DNA: TGCGCCAGCAGCGCCGGACAGCTGAACACTGAAGCTTTCTTT. Translating gives CASSAGQLNTEAFF.

The chain links TRBV28 to TRBJ2-4; 7 positions match TRBD2. Unmatched junction bases numbered 16, after V lost 8 bases and J lost 6 bases. CDR3 length: 16 residues. Germline V gene lookup returns CDR1 MDHEN and CDR2 SYDVKM. CDR3 region: CASSNAASGDLNIQYF. The DNA of the CDR3 is TGTGCCAGCTCCAACGCAGCTAGCGGCGACTTAAACATTCAGTACTTC.